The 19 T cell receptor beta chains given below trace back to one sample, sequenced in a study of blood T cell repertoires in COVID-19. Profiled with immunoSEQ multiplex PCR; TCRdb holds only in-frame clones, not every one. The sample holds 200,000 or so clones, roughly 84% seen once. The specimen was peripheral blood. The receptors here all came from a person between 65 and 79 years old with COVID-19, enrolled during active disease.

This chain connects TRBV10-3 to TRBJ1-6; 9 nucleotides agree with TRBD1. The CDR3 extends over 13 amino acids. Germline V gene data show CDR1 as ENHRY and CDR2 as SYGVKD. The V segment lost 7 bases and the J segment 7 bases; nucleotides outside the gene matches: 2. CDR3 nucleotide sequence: TGTGCCATCAAAGGGACAGGGAATTCACCCCTCCACTTT. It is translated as CAIKGTGNSPLHF.

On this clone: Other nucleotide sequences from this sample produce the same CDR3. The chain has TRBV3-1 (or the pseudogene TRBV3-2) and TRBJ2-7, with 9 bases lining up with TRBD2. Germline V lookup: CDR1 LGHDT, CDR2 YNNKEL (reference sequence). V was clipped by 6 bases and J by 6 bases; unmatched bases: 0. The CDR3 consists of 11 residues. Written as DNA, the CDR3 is TGTGCCAGCAGGCGGGGGGGCGAGCAGTACTTC. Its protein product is CASRRGGEQYF.

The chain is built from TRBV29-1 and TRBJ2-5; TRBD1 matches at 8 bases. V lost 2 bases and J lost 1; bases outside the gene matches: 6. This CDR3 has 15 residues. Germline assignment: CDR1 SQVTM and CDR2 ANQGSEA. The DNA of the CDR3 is TGCAGCGTTGAACGGACAGGGAATTTCCAAGAGACCCAGTACTTC. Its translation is CSVERTGNFQETQYF.

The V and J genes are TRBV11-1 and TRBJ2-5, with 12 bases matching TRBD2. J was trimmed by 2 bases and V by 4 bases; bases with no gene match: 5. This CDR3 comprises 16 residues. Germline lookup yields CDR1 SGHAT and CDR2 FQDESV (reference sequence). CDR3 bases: TGTGCCAGCAGCTACCGACTAGCGGGGGAACAAGAGACCCAGTACTTC. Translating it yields CASSYRLAGEQETQYF.

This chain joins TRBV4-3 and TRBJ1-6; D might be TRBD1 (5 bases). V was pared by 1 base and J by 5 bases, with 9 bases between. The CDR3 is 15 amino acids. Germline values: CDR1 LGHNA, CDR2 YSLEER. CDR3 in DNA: TGCGCCAGCAGCCAAGTGCAGGGTAATAATTCACCCCTCCACTTT. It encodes CASSQVQGNNSPLHF.

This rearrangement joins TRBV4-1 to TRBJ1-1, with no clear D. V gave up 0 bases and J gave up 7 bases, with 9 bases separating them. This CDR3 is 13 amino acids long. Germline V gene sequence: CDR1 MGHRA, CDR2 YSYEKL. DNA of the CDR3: TGCGCCAGCAGCCAAGAAACATACAGTGAAGCTTTCTTT. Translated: CASSQETYSEAFF.

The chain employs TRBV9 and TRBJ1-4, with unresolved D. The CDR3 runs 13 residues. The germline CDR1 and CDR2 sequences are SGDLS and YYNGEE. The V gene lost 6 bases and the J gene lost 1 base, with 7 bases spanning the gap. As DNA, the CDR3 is TGTGCCAGCAATTCGGGAACTAATGAAAAACTGTTTTTT. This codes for CASNSGTNEKLFF. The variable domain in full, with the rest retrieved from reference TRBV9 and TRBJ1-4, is DSGVTQTPKHLITATGQRVTLRCSPRSGDLSVYWYQQSLDQGLQFLIQYYNGEERAKGNILERFSAQQFPDLHSELNLSSLELGDSALYFCASNSGTNEKLFFGSGTQLSVL.

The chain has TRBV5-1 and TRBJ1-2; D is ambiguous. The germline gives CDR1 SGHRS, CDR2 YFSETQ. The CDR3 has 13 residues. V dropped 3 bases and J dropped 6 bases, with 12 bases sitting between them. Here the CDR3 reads CASSSRSPDGYTF. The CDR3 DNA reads TGCGCCAGCAGCTCCCGGAGCCCCGATGGCTACACCTTC.

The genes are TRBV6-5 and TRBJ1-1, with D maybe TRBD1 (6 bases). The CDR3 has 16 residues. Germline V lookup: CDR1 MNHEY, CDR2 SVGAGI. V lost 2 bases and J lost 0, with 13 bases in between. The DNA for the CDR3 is TGTGCCAGCAGTTACCATACCGGGACAATGAACACTGAAGCTTTCTTT. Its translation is CASSYHTGTMNTEAFF.

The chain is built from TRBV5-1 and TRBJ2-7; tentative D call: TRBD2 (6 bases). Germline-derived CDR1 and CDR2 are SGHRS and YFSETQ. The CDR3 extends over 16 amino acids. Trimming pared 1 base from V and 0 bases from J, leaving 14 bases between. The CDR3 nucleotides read TGCGCCAGCAGCTTGATTGGGGGGAAAAGCTCCTACGAGCAGTACTTC. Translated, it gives CASSLIGGKSSYEQYF. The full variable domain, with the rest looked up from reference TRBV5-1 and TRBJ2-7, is KAGVTQTPRYLIKTRGQQVTLSCSPISGHRSVSWYQQTPGQGLQFLFEYFSETQRNKGNFPGRFSGRQFSNSRSEMNVSTLELGDSALYLCASSLIGGKSSYEQYFGPGTRLTVT.

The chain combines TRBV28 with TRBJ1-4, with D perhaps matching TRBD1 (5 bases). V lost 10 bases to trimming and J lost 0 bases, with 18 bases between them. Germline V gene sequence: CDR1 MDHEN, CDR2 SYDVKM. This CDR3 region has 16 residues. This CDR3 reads CAITGGSDATNEKLFF. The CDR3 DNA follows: TGTGCCATAACTGGGGGGTCAGACGCAACTAATGAAAAACTGTTTTTT.

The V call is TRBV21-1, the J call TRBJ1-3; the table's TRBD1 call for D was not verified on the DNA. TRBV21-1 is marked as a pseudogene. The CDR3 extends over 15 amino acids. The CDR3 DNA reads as TGTGCCAGCAGTAACAGTTTCTTGGCTGGAAACACCATATATTTT. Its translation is CASSNSFLAGNTIYF.

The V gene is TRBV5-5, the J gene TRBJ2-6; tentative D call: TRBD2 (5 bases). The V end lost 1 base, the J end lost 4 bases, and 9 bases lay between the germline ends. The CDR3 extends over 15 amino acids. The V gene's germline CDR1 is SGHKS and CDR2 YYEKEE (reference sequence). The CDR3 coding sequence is TGTGCCAGCAGCTTGCGAGGGCTCGGGGCCAACGTCCTGACTTTC. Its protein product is CASSLRGLGANVLTF.

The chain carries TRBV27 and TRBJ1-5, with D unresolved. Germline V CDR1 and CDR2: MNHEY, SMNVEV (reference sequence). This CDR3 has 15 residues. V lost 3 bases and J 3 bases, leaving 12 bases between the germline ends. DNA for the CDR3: TGTGCCAGCAGTTTTAGTGGTGCTAACAATCAGCCCCAGCATTTT. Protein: CASSFSGANNQPQHF.

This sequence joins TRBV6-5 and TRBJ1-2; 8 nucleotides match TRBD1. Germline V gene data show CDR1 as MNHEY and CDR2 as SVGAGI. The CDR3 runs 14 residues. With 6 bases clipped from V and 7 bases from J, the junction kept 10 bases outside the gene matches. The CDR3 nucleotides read TGTGCCAGCAGGGCCCAGGGGGCGCGGGGTGGCTACACCTTC. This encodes CASRAQGARGGYTF.

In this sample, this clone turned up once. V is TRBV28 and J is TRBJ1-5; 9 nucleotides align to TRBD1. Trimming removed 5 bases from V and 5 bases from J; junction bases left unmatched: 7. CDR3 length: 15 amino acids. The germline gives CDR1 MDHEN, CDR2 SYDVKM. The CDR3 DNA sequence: TGTGCCAGCAGTAAAGGGACAGGGAGGTATCAGCCCCAGCATTTT. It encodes CASSKGTGRYQPQHF.

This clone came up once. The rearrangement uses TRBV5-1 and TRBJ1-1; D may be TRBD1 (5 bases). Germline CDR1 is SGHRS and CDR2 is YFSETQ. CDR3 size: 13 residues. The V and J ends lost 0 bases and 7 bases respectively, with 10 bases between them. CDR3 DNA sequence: TGCGCCAGCAGCTTGGGTCAGGGTGTTGAAGCTTTCTTT. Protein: CASSLGQGVEAFF.

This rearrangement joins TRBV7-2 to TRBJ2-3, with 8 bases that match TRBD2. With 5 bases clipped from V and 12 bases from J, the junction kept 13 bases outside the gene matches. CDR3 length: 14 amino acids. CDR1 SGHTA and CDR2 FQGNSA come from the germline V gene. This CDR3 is CASSPHPGLVEQYF. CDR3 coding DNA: TGTGCCAGCAGCCCTCACCCGGGACTAGTTGAACAGTATTTT.

CDR3 sequence (DNA): TGTGCCAGCAGCCCACCGTGGGGGGGCGCTACAAAGTTCTTC. Translating gives CASSPPWGGATKFF. V is TRBV13 and J is TRBJ2-1, with D possibly matching TRBD2 (7 bases). V dropped 5 bases and J dropped 14 bases, with 22 bases sitting between them. The CDR3 contains 14 residues. Per the germline V gene, CDR1 is PRHDT and CDR2 is FYEKMQ (reference sequence). The full variable domain, in which reference TRBV13 and TRBJ2-1 provide the parts outside the CDR3, is AAGVIQSPRHLIKEKRETATLKCYPIPRHDTVYWYQQGPGQDPQFLISFYEKMQSDKGSIPDRFSAQQFSDYHSELNMSSLELGDSALYFCASSPPWGGATKFFGPGTRLTVL.